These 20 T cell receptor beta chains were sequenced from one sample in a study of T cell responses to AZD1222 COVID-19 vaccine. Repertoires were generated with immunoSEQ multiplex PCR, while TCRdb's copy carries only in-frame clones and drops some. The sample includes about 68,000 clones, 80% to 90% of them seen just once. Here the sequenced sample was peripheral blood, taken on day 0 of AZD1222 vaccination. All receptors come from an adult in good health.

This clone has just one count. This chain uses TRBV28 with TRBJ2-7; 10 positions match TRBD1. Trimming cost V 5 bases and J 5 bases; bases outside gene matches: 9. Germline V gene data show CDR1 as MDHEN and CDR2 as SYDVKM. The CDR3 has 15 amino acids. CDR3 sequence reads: CASSPERDRGHEQYF. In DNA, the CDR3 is TGTGCCAGCAGTCCAGAACGGGACAGGGGTCACGAGCAGTACTTC.

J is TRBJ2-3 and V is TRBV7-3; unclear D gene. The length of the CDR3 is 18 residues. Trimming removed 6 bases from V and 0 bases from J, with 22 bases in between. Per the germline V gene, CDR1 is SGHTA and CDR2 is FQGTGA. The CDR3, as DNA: TGTGCCAGCAGACCCCATTGGCGGCTCCCGCCTAGCACAGATACGCAGTATTTT. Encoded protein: CASRPHWRLPPSTDTQYF.

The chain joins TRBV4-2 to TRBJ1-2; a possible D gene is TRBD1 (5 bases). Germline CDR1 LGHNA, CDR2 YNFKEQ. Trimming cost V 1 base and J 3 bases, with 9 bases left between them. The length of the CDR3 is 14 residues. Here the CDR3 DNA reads TGTGCCAGCAGCCAAGGGTCAGGGTACTATGGCTACACCTTC. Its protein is CASSQGSGYYGYTF.

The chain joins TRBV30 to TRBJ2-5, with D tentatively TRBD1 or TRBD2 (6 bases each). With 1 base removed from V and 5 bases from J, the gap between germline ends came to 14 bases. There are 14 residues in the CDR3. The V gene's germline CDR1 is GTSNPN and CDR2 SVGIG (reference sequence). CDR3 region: CAWSAEGGRETQYF. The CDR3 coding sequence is TGTGCCTGGAGTGCGGAGGGGGGTAGGGAGACCCAGTACTTC.

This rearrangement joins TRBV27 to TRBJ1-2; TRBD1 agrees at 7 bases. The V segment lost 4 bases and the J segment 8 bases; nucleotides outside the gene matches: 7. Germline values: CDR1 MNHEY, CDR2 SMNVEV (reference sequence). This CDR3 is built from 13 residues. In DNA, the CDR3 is TGTGCCAGCAGTTCCAACGACAGGGCGGGCTACACCTTC. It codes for CASSSNDRAGYTF.

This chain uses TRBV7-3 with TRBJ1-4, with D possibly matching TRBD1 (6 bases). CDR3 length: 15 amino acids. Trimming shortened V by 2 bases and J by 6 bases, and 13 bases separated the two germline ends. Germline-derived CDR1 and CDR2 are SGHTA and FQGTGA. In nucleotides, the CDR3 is TGTGCCAGCAGCTTACTTCAGGGGCTGGATGAAAAACTGTTTTTT. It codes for CASSLLQGLDEKLFF.

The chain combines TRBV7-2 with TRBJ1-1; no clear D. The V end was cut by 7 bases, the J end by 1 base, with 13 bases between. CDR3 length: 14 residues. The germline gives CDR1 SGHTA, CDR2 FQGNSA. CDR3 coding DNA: TGTGCCAGCACCCCCCCCAAGGGGAACACTGAAGCTTTCTTT. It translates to CASTPPKGNTEAFF.

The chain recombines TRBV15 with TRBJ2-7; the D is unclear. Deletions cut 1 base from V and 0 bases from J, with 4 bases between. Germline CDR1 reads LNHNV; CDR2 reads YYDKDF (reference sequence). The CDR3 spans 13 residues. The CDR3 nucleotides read TGTGCCACCAGCAGAGCGGGCTCCTACGAGCAGTACTTC. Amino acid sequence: CATSRAGSYEQYF. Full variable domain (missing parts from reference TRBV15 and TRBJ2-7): DAMVIQNPRYQVTQFGKPVTLSCSQTLNHNVMYWYQQKSSQAPKLLFHYYDKDFNNEADTPDNFQSRRPNTSFCFLDIRSPGLGDTAMYLCATSRAGSYEQYFGPGTRLTVT.

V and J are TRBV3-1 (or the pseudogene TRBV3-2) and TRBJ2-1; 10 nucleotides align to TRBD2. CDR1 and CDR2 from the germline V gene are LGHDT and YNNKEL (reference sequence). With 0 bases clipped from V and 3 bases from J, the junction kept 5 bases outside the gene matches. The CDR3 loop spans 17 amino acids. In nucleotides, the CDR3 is TGTGCCAGCAGCCAAGAGCGCCTAGCGGGAGTCTACAATGAGCAGTTCTTC. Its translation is CASSQERLAGVYNEQFF.

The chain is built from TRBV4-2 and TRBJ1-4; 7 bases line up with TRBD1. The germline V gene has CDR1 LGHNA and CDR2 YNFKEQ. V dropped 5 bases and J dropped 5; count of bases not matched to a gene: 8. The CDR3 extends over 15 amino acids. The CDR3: CASSVGTDINEKLFF. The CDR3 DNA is TGTGCCAGCAGCGTCGGGACAGATATAAATGAAAAACTGTTTTTT.

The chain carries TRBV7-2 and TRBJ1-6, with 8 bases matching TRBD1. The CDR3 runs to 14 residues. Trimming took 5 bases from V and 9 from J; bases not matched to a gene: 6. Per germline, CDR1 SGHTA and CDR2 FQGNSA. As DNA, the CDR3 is TGTGCCAGCAGCCTAAGGGACAGGCTTTCACCCCTCCACTTT. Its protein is CASSLRDRLSPLHF.

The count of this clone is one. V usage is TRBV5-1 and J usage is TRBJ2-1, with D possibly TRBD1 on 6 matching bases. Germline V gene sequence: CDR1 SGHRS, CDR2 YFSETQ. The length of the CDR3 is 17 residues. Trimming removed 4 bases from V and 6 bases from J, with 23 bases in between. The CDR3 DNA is TGCGCCAGCAGCGTTCGGCTTCCAGGGGACCCCCTCAATGAGCAGTTCTTC. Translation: CASSVRLPGDPLNEQFF.

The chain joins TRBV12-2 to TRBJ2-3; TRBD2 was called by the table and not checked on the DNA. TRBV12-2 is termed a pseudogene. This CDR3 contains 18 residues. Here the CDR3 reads CASRFSREGPLGTDTQYF. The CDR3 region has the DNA TGTGCAAGTCGCTTTTCACGGGAGGGTCCACTAGGCACAGATACGCAGTATTTT.

The chain's CDR3 is CASNVPGQGNTEAFF. In DNA, the CDR3 is TGCGCCAGCAACGTCCCGGGACAAGGGAACACTGAAGCTTTCTTT. This chain links TRBV4-1 with TRBJ1-1, with TRBD1 as a possible D gene (6 bases). This CDR3 is 15 amino acids long. Trimming pared 7 bases from V and 1 base from J, leaving 16 bases between. Germline V lookup: CDR1 MGHRA, CDR2 YSYEKL.

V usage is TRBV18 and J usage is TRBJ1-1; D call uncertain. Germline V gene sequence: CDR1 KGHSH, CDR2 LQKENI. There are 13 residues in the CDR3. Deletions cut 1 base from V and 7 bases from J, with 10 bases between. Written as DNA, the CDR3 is TGTGCCAGCTCACCACTGGAACGGGTTGAAGCTTTCTTT. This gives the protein CASSPLERVEAFF.

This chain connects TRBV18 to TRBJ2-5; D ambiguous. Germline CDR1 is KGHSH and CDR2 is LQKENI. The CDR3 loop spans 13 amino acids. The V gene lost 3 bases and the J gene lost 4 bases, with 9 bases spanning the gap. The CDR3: CASSPPLPETQYF. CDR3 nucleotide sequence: TGTGCCAGCTCACCCCCGCTACCAGAGACCCAGTACTTC.

The CDR3 spells CASSSPRWGVETQYF. In DNA, the CDR3 is TGTGCCAGCAGTTCCCCCAGGTGGGGGGTAGAGACCCAGTACTTC. V and J are TRBV28 and TRBJ2-5; D perhaps matches TRBD2 (6 bases). The V end was cut by 4 bases, the J end by 4 bases, with 16 bases between. The CDR3 runs 15 residues. CDR1 and CDR2 from the germline V gene are MDHEN and SYDVKM.

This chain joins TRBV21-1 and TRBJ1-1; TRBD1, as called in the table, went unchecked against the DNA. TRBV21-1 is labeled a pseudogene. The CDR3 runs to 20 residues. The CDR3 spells CASSHKPTGTGDRKNTEAFF. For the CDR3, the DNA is TGTGCCAGCAGTCACAAACCAACAGGGACAGGTGACAGGAAGAACACTGAAGCTTTCTTT.

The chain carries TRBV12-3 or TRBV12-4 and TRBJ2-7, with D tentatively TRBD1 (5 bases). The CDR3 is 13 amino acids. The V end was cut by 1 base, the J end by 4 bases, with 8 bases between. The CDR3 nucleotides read TGTGCCAGCAGTTTAGGCCAGGGTTACGAGCAGTACTTC. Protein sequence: CASSLGQGYEQYF.

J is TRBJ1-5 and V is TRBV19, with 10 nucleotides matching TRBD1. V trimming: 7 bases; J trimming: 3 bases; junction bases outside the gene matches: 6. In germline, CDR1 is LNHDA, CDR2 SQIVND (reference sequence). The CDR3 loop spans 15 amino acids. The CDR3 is CASKTGGRINQPQHF. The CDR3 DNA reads TGTGCCAGTAAGACAGGGGGCAGGATCAATCAGCCCCAGCATTTT.